Included here is one T cell receptor (beta chain) sequence, with context. No antigen is known for it. The study drew the donors from its approximately 120-subject validation cohort, separate from the roughly 700-subject first cohort. These data belong to a study of cytomegalovirus exposure and HLA in healthy donors. Study context: It was reported in a later analysis that the same platform had been used for the 120 or so validation repertoires as for the approximately 700 first-cohort repertoires.

The protocol was immunoSEQ multiplex PCR, while the TCRdb copy is restricted to in-frame clones and leaves out a portion. The sample consists of under 100,000 clones, about 95% of them appearing once. The J segment lost 5 bases and the V segment lost 8 bases, leaving 8 bases of the junction unmatched. Germline CDR1 SSHAT, CDR2 FNYEAQ (reference sequence). The CDR3 has 14 residues. Findings of the study overall: It was reported that the classifier diagnosed cytomegalovirus status with high specificity and sensitivity in both the original and validation cohorts.

This rearrangement joins TRBV7-7 to TRBJ2-5; TRBD2 aligns across 10 bases. The source material was PBMCs. The sequence derives from a woman younger than 30 in good health and CMV-seronegative. This CDR3 is CASGLAGGSETQYF. DNA of the CDR3: TGTGCCAGCGGGTTAGCGGGAGGATCCGAGACCCAGTACTTC.